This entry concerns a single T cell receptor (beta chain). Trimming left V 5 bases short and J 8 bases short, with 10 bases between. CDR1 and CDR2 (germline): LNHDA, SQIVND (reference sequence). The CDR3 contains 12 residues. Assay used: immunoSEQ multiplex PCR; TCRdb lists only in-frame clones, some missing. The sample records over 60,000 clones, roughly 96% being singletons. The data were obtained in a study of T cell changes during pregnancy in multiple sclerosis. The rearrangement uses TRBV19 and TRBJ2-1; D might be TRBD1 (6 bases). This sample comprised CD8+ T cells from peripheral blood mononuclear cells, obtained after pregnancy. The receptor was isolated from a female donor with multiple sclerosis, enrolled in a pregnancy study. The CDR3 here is CASSAGVYEQFF. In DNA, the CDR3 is TGTGCCAGTAGTGCAGGGGTCTATGAGCAGTTCTTC.